These T cell receptor beta chains were read from a single sample in a study of T cells expressing NK-cell markers. TCRdb reprocessed the 5' RACE reads, with one entry per CDR3 protein and no DNA. Recorded here are around 470,000 distinct CDR3 sequences; the top ten clones represent over 1.3%. Sequencing was done on a sample of blood T cells: a sorted CD56 or NKG2C T cell subset, CD4+ or CD8+ T cells, or bulk PBMC T cells (not recorded which). Receptors were obtained from a woman between 45 and 60 years old in good health. CDR3s include the opening cysteine and the closing phenylalanine or tryptophan.

v_gene	j_gene	CDR3aa
TRBV30	TRBJ2-3	CAWSGAGAFGTQYF
TRBV20-1	TRBJ2-3	CSARSAGDRDTQYF
TRBV18	TRBJ2-2	CASSPLIAGGPDTGELFF
TRBV7-9	TRBJ2-3	CASSLDPLTGLGTDTQYF
TRBV6-1	TRBJ1-4	CASSEARTKKLFF
TRBV5-1	TRBJ2-2	CASSHGTSGSLRGGELFF
TRBV7-6	TRBJ2-1	CASSHTYKDNEQFF
TRBV29-1	TRBJ2-3	CSVRPRLVKNTQYF
TRBV12-3/TRBV12-4	TRBJ1-6	CAITTGFNSPLHF
TRBV11-3	TRBJ2-1	CASSRQGTGGYNEQFF
TRBV6-4	TRBJ2-3	CASSPHSGAGTDTQYF
TRBV12-3/TRBV12-4	TRBJ2-1	CASSQTSGRAREQFF
TRBV11-1	TRBJ2-7	CASSSGQGVAYEQYF
TRBV7-2	TRBJ2-5	CASSQPSRLETQYF
TRBV5-1	TRBJ2-7	CASSGAGTSAYEQYF
TRBV5-1	TRBJ2-2	CASSLLAGVATGELFF
TRBV21-1	TRBJ1-6	CASIEEGRNLHF
TRBV24-1	TRBJ2-1	CATSETVGKQFF
TRBV29-1	TRBJ1-2	CSVLRETHYTF
TRBV3-1	TRBJ2-5	CASSRTGTGLRGETQYF
TRBV3-1	TRBJ1-1	CASSPKIGAEAFF
TRBV7-8	TRBJ2-2	CASSLRELGTGELFF
TRBV7-9	TRBJ2-1	CASSLVPGRGHNEQFF
TRBV5-1	TRBJ2-1	CASSLASGRAREQFF
TRBV25-1	TRBJ2-3	CASRARTSGRGQDTQYF
TRBV7-8	TRBJ2-1	CASSPGTSGRSNEQFF
TRBV3-1	TRBJ2-1	CASSSRTGLFF
TRBV30	TRBJ1-1	CAWRDRAFGNTEAFF
TRBV12-3/TRBV12-4	TRBJ2-3	CASSLPIAGAPGDTQYF
TRBV6-6	TRBJ2-1	CASSYSRRAGQQFF
TRBV15	TRBJ1-1	CATSSRIGTEAFF
TRBV29-1	TRBJ2-5	CSVYRGQETQYF
TRBV24-1	TRBJ2-1	CATSSQRELGYEQFF
TRBV5-5	TRBJ2-1	CASSRETSDYNEQFF
TRBV20-1	TRBJ1-1	CSARDREERTEAFF
TRBV3-1	TRBJ2-2	CASSQDLGHTGELFF
TRBV20-1	TRBJ2-3	CSAFRTSGRTPLTDTQYF
TRBV18	TRBJ2-1	CASSSDGLWINEQFF
TRBV5-5	TRBJ2-1	CASSLASPKVDGRRYNEQFF
TRBV28	TRBJ1-5	CASSLNRASNQPQHF